The sample holds a few counts of the clone carrying this TCR beta chain. Its antigen is unidentified. The CDR3 runs 17 residues. V lost 3 bases and J lost 4; bases outside the gene matches: 11. CDR1 SGDLS and CDR2 YYNGEE come from the germline V gene. The sample belongs to a study of beta chain features in type 1 diabetes. Background on the study: Some 99 million sorted cells were examined across all samples.

Regarding the study as a whole: Moderate but significant shortening of TCRB CDR3s was recorded in all four CD4+ subsets from Type 1 diabetes patients. VDJ junctions in type 1 diabetes patients carried more deletions and fewer insertions.

Sequencing targeted expressed TCRB transcripts, as all isolated RNA had been reverse transcribed. Approximately 3.6 million reads per sample were averaged for naive, central memory and regulatory samples. This table comes from immunoSEQ multiplex PCR, and its TCRdb copy is limited to in-frame clones, with some not included. The sample includes under 350,000 clones, approximately 25% seen only once; the top ten take about 0.012%. The origin of this receptor is a woman in her twenties or thirties with type 1 diabetes. V usage is TRBV9 and J usage is TRBJ2-3; 10 bases agree with TRBD2. Source material: naive CD4+ T cells from blood. The CDR3 coding sequence is TGTGCCAGCAGCGCTCGATTAATAGCGGGAGGATCAGATACGCAGTATTTT. Amino acids: CASSARLIAGGSDTQYF.